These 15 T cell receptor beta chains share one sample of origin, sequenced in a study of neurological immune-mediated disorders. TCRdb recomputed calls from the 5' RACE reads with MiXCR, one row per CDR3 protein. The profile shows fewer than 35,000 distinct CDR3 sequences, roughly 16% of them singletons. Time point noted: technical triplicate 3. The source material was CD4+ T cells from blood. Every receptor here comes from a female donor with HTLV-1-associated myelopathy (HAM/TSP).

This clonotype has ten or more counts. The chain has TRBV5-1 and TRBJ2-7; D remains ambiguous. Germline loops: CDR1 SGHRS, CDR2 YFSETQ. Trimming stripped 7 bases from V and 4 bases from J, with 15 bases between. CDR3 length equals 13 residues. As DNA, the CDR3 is TGCGCCAGCTCCGCCTCAGACGGGTACGAGCAGTACTTC. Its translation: CASSASDGYEQYF.

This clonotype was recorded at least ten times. The CDR3 DNA reads TGCGCCAGCAGCTTAGGGGCGAGTGGGGGGGCGAACACTGAAGCTTTCTTT. It yields the protein CASSLGASGGANTEAFF. The chain is built from TRBV5-1 and TRBJ1-1, with TRBD1 as a possible D gene (6 bases). Germline lookup yields CDR1 SGHRS and CDR2 YFSETQ. The V end lost 2 bases, the J end lost 1 base, and 18 bases lay between the germline ends. This CDR3 has 17 amino acids.

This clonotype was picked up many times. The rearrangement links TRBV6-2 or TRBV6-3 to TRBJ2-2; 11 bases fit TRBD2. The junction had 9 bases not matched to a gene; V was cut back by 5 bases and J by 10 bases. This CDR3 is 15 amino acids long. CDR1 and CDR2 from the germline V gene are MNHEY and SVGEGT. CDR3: CASSTGTSGPAELFF. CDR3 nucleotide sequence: TGTGCCAGCAGTACTGGGACTAGCGGCCCCGCGGAGCTGTTTTTT.

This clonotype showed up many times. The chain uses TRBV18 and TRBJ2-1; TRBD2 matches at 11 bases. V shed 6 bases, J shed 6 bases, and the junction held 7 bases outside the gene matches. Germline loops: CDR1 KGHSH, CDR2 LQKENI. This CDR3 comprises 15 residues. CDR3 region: CASSATSGSGNEQFF. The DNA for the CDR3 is TGTGCCAGCTCGGCTACTAGCGGGAGCGGCAATGAGCAGTTCTTC.

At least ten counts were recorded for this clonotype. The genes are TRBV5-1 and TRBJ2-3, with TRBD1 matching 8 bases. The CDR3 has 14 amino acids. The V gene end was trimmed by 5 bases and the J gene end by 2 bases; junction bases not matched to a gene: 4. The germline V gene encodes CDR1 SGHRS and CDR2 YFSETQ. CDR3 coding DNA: TGCGCCAGCAGTTTGACAGGGGTCACAGATACGCAGTATTTT. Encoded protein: CASSLTGVTDTQYF.

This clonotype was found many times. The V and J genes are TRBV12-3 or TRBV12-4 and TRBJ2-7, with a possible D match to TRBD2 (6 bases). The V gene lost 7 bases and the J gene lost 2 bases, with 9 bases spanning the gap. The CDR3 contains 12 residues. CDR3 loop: CASTGETYEQYF. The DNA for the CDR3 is TGTGCCAGCACGGGGGAGACCTACGAGCAGTACTTC.

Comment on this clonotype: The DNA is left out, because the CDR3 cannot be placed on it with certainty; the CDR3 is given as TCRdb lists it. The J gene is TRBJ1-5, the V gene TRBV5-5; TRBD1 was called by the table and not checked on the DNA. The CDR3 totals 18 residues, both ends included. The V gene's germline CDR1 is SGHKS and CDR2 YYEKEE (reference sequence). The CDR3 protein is CASSFYICSARGPGPQHF.

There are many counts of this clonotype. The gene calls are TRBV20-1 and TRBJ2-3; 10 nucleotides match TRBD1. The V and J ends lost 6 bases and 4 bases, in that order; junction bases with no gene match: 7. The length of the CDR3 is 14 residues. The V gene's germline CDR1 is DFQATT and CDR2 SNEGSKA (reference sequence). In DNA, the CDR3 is TGCAGTGCCCTCCGGGACAGGGGTCCAGATACGCAGTATTTT. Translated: CSALRDRGPDTQYF.

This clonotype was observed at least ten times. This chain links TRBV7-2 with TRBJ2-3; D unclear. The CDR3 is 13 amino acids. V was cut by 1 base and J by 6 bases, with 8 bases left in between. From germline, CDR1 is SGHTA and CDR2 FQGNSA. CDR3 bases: TGTGCCAGCAGCTTAGATTTTAGGGATACGCAGTATTTT. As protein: CASSLDFRDTQYF.

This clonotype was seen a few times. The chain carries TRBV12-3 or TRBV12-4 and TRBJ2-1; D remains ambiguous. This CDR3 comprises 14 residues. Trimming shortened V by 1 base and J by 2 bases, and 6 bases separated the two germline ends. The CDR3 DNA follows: TGTGCCAGCAGTTTAGGCAGTACCTACAATGAGCAGTTCTTC. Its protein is CASSLGSTYNEQFF.

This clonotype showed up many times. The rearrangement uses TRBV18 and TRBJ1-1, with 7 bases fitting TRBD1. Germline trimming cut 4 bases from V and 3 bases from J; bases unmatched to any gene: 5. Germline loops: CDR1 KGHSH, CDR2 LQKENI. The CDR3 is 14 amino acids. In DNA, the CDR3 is TGTGCCAGCTCACTAGGACAGGAGGACACTGAAGCTTTCTTT. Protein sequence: CASSLGQEDTEAFF.

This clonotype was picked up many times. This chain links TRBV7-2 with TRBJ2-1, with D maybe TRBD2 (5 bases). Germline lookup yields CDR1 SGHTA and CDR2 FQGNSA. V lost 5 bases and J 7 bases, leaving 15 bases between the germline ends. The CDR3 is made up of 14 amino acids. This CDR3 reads CASSARAPGNEQFF. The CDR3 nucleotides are TGTGCCAGCAGCGCCCGGGCCCCGGGAAATGAGCAGTTCTTC.

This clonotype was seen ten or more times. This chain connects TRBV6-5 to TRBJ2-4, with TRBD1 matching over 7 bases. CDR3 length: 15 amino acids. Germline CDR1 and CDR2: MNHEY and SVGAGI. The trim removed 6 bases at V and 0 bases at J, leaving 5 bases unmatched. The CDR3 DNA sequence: TGTGCCAGCAGGGGACAGAACCTAGCCAAAAACATTCAGTACTTC. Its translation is CASRGQNLAKNIQYF.

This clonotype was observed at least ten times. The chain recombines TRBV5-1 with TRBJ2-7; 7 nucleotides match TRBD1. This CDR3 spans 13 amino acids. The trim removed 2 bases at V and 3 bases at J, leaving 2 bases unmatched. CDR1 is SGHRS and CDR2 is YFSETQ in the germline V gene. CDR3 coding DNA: TGCGCCAGCAGCTTACAGGGGAGCTACGAGCAGTACTTC. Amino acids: CASSLQGSYEQYF.

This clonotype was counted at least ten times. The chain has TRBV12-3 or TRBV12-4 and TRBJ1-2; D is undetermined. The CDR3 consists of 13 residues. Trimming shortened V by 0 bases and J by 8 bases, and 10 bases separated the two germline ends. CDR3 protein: CASSLATVEGYTF. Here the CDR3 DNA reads TGTGCCAGCAGTTTAGCAACAGTTGAAGGCTACACCTTC.